This T cell receptor (beta chain) stems from a study of cytomegalovirus exposure and HLA in healthy donors. Turning to the study itself: The same platform was used for the 120 validation repertoires and the approximately 700 first-cohort repertoires, a later analysis reported.

In the case of this clone: Its antigen is not identified. Additional DNA sequences in this sample encode the identical CDR3.

Unmatched junction bases numbered 2, after V lost 3 bases and J lost 4 bases. The length of the CDR3 is 13 residues. Germline V gene data show CDR1 as SGHTA and CDR2 as FQGNSA. The study's findings and limits: In the approximately 120 validation repertoires, a later analysis found that first-cohort TCR clusters tended to co-occur.

Generated by immunoSEQ multiplex PCR, the TCRdb table keeps only in-frame clones and is missing some. Altogether tens of thousands of clones are present, less than 95% being singletons, with the ten largest covering approximately 2%. The chain couples TRBV7-2 to TRBJ2-5, with 7 bases that match TRBD2. The TCR sequence derives from a woman in her late teens or twenties in good health and CMV-seropositive. Sequenced input: PBMCs. CDR3 sequence: CASSFPGGETQYF. Here the CDR3 DNA reads TGTGCCAGCAGCTTTCCGGGGGGAGAGACCCAGTACTTC.